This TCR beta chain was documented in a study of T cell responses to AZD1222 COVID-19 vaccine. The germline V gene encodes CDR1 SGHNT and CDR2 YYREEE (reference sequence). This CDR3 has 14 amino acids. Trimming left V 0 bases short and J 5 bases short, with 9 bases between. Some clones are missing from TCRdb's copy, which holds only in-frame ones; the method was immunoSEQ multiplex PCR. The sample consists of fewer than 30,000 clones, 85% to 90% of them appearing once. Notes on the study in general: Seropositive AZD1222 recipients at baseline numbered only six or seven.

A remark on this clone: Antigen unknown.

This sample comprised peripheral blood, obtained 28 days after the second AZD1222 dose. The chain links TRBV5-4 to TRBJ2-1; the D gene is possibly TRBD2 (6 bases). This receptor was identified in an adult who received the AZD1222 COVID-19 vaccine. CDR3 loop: CASSLGRGNNEQFF. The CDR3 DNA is TGTGCCAGCAGCTTGGGGAGGGGCAACAATGAGCAGTTCTTC.